These 15 T cell receptor beta chains were sequenced from one sample in a study of T cells in Graves' hyperthyroidism and ophthalmopathy. Amplified regions were TCR beta CDR3 sequences from RNA transcripts. TCR CDR3 underwent first-round RT-PCR with the HTBI primer set. TCRdb reanalysed the multiplex PCR reads using MiXCR and keeps one entry per CDR3 protein. The sample contains 600,000 to 850,000 distinct CDR3 sequences, roughly a sixth of which appear only once. The sequenced sample was blood. Receptors originate from a woman between 50 and 59 years old with Graves' hyperthyroidism that later progressed to Graves' ophthalmopathy.

V gene TRBV7-3 combines with J gene TRBJ2-7; D possibly matches TRBD1 or TRBD2 (6 bases each). The CDR3 runs to 16 residues. The ends were cut back, 5 bases at V and 2 bases at J, with 19 bases in the middle. The germline gives CDR1 SGHTA, CDR2 FQGTGA. The CDR3 nucleotides are TGTGCCAGCAGCCTCGGAGGGGGAAGTGGAACCTACGAGCAGTACTTC. Protein sequence: CASSLGGGSGTYEQYF.

The chain has TRBV29-1 and TRBJ1-1; D possibly corresponds to TRBD1 (6 bases). V was pared by 6 bases and J by 2 bases, with 13 bases between. The CDR3 covers 13 residues. CDR1 SQVTM and CDR2 ANQGSEA come from the germline V gene. CDR3 DNA: TGCAGCGTGGGGAGCAGGGGTAACACTGAAGCTTTCTTT. It codes for CSVGSRGNTEAFF.

The V call is TRBV7-9, the J call TRBJ1-2; D is uncertain. Germline V CDR1 and CDR2: SEHNR, FQNEAQ (reference sequence). V lost 6 bases and J lost 10, with 21 bases in between. CDR3 length equals 14 residues. The CDR3 spells CASSDDIRKTSYTF. For the CDR3, the DNA is TGTGCCAGCAGTGACGACATAAGGAAGACGTCCTACACCTTC.

The chain combines TRBV9 with TRBJ2-1; 11 nucleotides agree with TRBD2. CDR3 length equals 17 residues. Germline V lookup: CDR1 SGDLS, CDR2 YYNGEE. Germline trimming cut 0 bases from V and 4 bases from J; bases unmatched to any gene: 6. The CDR3 bases are TGTGCCAGCAGCGTAGCATCTAGCGGGGGGTATTACAATGAGCAGTTCTTC. This sequence encodes CASSVASSGGYYNEQFF. Filled out from reference TRBV9 and TRBJ2-1, the complete variable domain reads DSGVTQTPKHLITATGQRVTLRCSPRSGDLSVYWYQQSLDQGLQFLIQYYNGEERAKGNILERFSAQQFPDLHSELNLSSLELGDSALYFCASSVASSGGYYNEQFFGPGTRLTVL.

The gene calls are TRBV27 and TRBJ1-4; D is possibly TRBD1 (5 bases). Germline values: CDR1 MNHEY, CDR2 SMNVEV (reference sequence). The CDR3 extends over 13 amino acids. V was cut by 0 bases and J by 10 bases, with 9 bases left in between. CDR3 DNA sequence: TGTGCCAGCAGTTTATCGATGGGGACAAAACTGTTTTTT. Protein sequence: CASSLSMGTKLFF.

Many counts were recorded for this clonotype. CDR3 nucleotide sequence: TGTGCCAGCAGTGATATCTTACCGGACAGGGCTTACGATGGCTACACCTTC. Its translation is CASSDILPDRAYDGYTF. The rearrangement joins TRBV6-1 to TRBJ1-2, with 8 bases identical to TRBD1. V was pared by 3 bases and J by 6 bases, with 15 bases of the junction left unmatched. The V gene's germline CDR1 is MNHNS and CDR2 SASEGT. CDR3 size: 17 residues.

This clonotype was seen more than once but under ten times. The rearrangement uses TRBV9 and TRBJ2-1; D may correspond to TRBD1 or TRBD2 (5 bases each). Trimming left V 3 bases short and J 0 bases short, with 13 bases between. The CDR3 runs to 16 residues. The germline V gene encodes CDR1 SGDLS and CDR2 YYNGEE. The CDR3, as DNA: TGTGCCAGCAGCGCCTTGGGGGTGAGCTCCTACAATGAGCAGTTCTTC. Amino acids: CASSALGVSSYNEQFF.

This clonotype was seen more than once but under ten times. The J gene is TRBJ2-6, the V gene TRBV3-1, with 7 bases identical to TRBD2. Looked up from germline, CDR1 is LGHDT and CDR2 is YNNKEL (reference sequence). There are 15 residues in the CDR3. V lost 1 base and J lost 17; bases outside the gene matches: 14. CDR3 protein: CASSQASGGVFSMTF. Here the CDR3 DNA reads TGTGCCAGCAGCCAAGCTTCGGGGGGTGTGTTCTCAATGACTTTC.

The V call is TRBV28, the J call TRBJ2-7; TRBD2 aligns across 13 bases. Trimming cost V 5 bases and J 4 bases; bases outside gene matches: 5. Per germline, CDR1 MDHEN and CDR2 SYDVKM. This CDR3 contains 15 residues. The CDR3 nucleotides read TGTGCCAGCAGTATACTAGCGGGGGGGTGGTACGAGCAGTACTTC. This gives the protein CASSILAGGWYEQYF.

Only a few counts were recorded for this clonotype. This chain links TRBV7-8 with TRBJ2-6; 9 positions match TRBD1. The germline gives CDR1 SGHVS, CDR2 FQNEAQ. The CDR3 is 18 residues long. V lost 5 bases and J lost 0; bases outside the gene matches: 8. CDR3 nucleotides: TGTGCCAGCAGCACCCGGACAGGGGTTTACTCTGGGGCCAACGTCCTGACTTTC. Its translation: CASSTRTGVYSGANVLTF.

The chain uses TRBV28 and TRBJ1-6; no reliable D call. V lost 3 bases, J lost 7 bases, and 13 bases lay in between. Germline CDR1 is MDHEN and CDR2 is SYDVKM. CDR3 length: 15 amino acids. CDR3 amino acids: CASSFLDAGNSPLHF. As DNA, the CDR3 is TGTGCCAGCAGTTTTCTCGACGCGGGAAATTCACCCCTCCACTTT.

This sequence joins TRBV6-1 and TRBJ2-5, with 7 nucleotides matching TRBD2. This CDR3 spans 16 amino acids. The germline V gene encodes CDR1 MNHNS and CDR2 SASEGT. Losses at the gene ends were 2 bases for V and 2 bases for J; bases not matched to a gene: 8. The CDR3 sequence is CASSERGLGVQETQYF. The CDR3 DNA is TGTGCCAGCAGTGAAAGAGGACTAGGGGTACAAGAGACCCAGTACTTC.

V usage is TRBV15 and J usage is TRBJ2-1; weak D call: TRBD2 (5 bases). V lost 2 bases and J lost 15, with 14 bases in between. Germline lookup yields CDR1 LNHNV and CDR2 YYDKDF (reference sequence). The CDR3 spans 12 residues. CDR3 DNA: TGTGCCACCAGCAGAATTGGACTCGAGGCGTTCTTC. Protein product: CATSRIGLEAFF.

This clonotype was counted many times. The gene calls are TRBV29-1 and TRBJ2-1; TRBD1 agrees at 9 bases. After removal of 7 bases from V and 8 bases from J, the junction contained 9 bases not matched to a gene. The germline CDR1 and CDR2 sequences are SQVTM and ANQGSEA. This CDR3 spans 13 amino acids. CDR3 residues: CSAGQGLIDEQFF. In DNA, the CDR3 is TGCAGCGCTGGACAGGGGCTTATAGATGAGCAGTTCTTC.

This clonotype was counted ten times or more. The chain carries TRBV2 and TRBJ2-3; a possible D gene is TRBD2 (6 bases). Trimming removed 3 bases at V and 5 bases at J, with 12 bases between. Germline V lookup: CDR1 SNHLY, CDR2 FYNNEI. CDR3 length equals 14 residues. CDR3 sequence (DNA): TGTGCCAGCAGTGAGGGTCAGGGAGGAGATACGCAGTATTTT. Its translation is CASSEGQGGDTQYF. The full variable domain, in which reference TRBV2 and TRBJ2-3 provide the parts outside the CDR3, is EPEVTQTPSHQVTQMGQEVILRCVPISNHLYFYWYRQILGQKVEFLVSFYNNEISEKSEIFDDQFSVERPDGSNFTLKIRSTKLEDSAMYFCASSEGQGGDTQYFGPGTRLTVL.